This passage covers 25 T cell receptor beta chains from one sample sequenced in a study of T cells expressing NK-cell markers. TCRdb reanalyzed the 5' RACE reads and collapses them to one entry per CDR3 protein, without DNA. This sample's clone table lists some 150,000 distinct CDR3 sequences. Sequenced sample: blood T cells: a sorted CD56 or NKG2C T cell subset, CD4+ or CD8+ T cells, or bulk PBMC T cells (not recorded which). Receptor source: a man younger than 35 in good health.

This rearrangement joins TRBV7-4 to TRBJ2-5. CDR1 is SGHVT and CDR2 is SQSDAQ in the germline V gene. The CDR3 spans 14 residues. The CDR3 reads CASSHPLDQETQYF.

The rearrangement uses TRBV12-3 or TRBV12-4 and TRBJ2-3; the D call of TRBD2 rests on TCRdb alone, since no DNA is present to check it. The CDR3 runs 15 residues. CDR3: CASSYPRVGTDTQYF.

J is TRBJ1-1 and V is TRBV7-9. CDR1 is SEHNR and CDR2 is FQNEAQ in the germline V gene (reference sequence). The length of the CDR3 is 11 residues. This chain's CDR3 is CASVWNTEAFF.

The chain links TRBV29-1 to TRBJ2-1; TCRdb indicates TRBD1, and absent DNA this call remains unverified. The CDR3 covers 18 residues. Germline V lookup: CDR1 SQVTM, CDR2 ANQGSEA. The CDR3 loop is CSVDFLDGGRGSYNEQFF.

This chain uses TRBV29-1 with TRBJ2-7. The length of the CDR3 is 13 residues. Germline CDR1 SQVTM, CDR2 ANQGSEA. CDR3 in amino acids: CSVGHYGSYEQYF.

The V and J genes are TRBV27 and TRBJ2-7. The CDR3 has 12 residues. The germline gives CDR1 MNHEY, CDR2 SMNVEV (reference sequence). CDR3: CASSLDGYEQYF.

CDR3 residues: CASSLGSGRGHEQFF. The chain recombines TRBV13 with TRBJ2-1. CDR1 and CDR2 from the germline V gene are PRHDT and FYEKMQ (reference sequence). The CDR3 totals 15 residues.

The CDR3 loop reads CASSGTGQETQYF. The V call is TRBV12-3 or TRBV12-4, the J call TRBJ2-5; with no DNA, the TCRdb D assignment of TRBD1 cannot be verified. The length of the CDR3 is 13 residues.

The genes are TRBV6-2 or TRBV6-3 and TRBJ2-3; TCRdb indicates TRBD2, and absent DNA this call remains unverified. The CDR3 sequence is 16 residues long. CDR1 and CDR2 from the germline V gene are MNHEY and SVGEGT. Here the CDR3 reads CASSSAGLARSDTQYF.

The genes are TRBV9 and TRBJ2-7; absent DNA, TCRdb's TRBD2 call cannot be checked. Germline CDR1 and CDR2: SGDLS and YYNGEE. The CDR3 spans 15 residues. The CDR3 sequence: CASSVEPSGTYEQYF. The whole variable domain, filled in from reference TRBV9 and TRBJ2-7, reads DSGVTQTPKHLITATGQRVTLRCSPRSGDLSVYWYQQSLDQGLQFLIQYYNGEERAKGNILERFSAQQFPDLHSELNLSSLELGDSALYFCASSVEPSGTYEQYFGPGTRLTVT.

CDR3 protein: CASSLDSSKETQYF. J is TRBJ2-5 and V is TRBV5-1. This CDR3 has 14 amino acids. The germline CDR1 and CDR2 sequences are SGHRS and YFSETQ.

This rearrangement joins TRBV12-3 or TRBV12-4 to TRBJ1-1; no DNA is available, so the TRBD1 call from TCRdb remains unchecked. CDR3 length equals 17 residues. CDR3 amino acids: CASSSAGQIFLNTEAFF.

The CDR3: CASSFGGPLGEQFF. The genes are TRBV12-3 or TRBV12-4 and TRBJ2-1; the TRBD1 assignment by TCRdb is unverifiable without DNA. CDR3 length equals 14 residues.

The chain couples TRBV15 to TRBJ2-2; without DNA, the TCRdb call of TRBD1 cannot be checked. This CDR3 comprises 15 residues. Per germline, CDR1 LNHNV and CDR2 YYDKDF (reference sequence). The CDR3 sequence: CATSARGTNTGELFF.

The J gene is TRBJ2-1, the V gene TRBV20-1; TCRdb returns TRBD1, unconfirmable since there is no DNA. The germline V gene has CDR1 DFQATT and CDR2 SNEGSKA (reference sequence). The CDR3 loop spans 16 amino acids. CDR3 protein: CSARDYGPGESYEQFF.

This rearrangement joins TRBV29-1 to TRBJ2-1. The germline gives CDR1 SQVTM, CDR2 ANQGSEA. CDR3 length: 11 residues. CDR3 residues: CSGTYYNEQFF.

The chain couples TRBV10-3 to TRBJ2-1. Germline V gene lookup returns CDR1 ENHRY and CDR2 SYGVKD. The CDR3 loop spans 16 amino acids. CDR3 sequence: CAISQVLRGYNNEQFF.

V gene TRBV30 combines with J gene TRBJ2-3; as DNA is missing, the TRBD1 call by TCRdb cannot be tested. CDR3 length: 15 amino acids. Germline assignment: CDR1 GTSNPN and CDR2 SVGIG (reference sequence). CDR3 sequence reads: CAWSALTGGTDTQYF.

The CDR3 loop is CASSFFSAYTGELFF. The chain recombines TRBV5-1 with TRBJ2-2. The V gene's germline CDR1 is SGHRS and CDR2 YFSETQ. The CDR3 contains 15 residues.

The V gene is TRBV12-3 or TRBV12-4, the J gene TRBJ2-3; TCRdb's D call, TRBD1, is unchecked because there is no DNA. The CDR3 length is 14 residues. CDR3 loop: CASSPVGPGDTQYF.

CDR3 loop: CASSIGPDLVEQYF. This sequence joins TRBV19 and TRBJ2-7. This CDR3 has 14 residues. Germline CDR1 is LNHDA and CDR2 is SQIVND (reference sequence).

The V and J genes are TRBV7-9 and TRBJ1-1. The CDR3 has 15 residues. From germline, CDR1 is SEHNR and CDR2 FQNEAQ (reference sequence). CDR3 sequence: CASSTGGLPNTEAFF.

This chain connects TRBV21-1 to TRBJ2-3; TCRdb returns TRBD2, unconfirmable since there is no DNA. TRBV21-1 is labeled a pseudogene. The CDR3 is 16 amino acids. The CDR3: CASSTCGGGGTDTQYF.

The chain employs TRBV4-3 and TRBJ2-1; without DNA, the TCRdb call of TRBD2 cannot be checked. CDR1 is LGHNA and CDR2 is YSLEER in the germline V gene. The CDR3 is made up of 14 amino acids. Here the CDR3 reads CASSQDAGEGEQFF.

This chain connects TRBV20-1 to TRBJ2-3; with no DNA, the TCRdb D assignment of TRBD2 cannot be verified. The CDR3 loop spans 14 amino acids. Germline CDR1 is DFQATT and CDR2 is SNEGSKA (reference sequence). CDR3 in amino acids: CSAPGLAGGDTQYF.